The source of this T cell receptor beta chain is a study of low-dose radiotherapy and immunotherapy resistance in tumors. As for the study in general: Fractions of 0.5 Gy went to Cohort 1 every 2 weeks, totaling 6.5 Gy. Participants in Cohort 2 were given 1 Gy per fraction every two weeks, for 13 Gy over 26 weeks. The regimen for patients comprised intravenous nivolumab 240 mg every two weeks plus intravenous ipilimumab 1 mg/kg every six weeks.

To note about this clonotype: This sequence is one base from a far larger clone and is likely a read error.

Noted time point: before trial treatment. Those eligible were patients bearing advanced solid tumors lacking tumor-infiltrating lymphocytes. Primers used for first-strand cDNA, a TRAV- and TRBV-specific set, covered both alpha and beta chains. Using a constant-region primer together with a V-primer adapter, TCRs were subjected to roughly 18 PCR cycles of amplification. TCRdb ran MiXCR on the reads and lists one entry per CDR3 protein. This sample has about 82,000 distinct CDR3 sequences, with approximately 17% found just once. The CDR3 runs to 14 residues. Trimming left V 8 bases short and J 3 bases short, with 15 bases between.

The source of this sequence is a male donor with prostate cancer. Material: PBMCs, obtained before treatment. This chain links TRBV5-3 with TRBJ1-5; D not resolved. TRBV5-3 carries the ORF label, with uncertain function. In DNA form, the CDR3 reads TGTGCCAGCGGCGCCGGGTCAGCCAATCAGCCCCAGCATTTT. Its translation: CASGAGSANQPQHF.